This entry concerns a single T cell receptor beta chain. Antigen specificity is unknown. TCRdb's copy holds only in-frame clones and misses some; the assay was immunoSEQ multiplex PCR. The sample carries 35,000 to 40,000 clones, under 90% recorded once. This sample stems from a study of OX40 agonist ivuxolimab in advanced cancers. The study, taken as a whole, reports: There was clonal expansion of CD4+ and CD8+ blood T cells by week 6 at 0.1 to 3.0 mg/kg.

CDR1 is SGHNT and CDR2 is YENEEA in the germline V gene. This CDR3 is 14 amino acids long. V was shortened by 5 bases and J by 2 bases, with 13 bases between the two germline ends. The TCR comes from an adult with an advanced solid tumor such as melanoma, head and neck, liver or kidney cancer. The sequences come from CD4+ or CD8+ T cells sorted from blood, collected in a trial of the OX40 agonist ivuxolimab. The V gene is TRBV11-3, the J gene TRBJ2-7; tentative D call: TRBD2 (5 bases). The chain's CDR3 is CASSGSGTPYEQYF. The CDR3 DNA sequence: TGTGCCAGCAGCGGATCGGGAACTCCCTACGAGCAGTACTTC.